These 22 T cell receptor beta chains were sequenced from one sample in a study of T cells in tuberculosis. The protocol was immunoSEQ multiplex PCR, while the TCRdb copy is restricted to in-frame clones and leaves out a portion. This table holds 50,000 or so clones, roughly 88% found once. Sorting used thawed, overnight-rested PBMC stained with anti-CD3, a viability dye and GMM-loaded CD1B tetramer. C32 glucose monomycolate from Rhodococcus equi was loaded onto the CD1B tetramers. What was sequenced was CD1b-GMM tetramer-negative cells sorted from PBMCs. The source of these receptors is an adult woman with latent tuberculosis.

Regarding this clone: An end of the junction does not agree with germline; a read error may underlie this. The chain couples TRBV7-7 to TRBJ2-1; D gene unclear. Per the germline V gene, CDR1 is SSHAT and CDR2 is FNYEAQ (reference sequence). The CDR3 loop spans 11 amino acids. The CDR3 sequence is CASSLSYEQFF. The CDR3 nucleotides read TGTGCTAGCAGCCTTAGTTATGAGCAGTTCTTC.

The CDR3: CASSVGPGQAEKLFF. In DNA, the CDR3 is TGTGCCAGCAGCGTAGGACCGGGACAGGCCGAAAAACTGTTTTTT. The rearrangement links TRBV9 to TRBJ1-4, with 8 bases identical to TRBD1. CDR3 length: 15 amino acids. CDR1 and CDR2 from the germline V gene are SGDLS and YYNGEE. Losses at the gene ends were 0 bases for V and 8 bases for J; bases not matched to a gene: 6.

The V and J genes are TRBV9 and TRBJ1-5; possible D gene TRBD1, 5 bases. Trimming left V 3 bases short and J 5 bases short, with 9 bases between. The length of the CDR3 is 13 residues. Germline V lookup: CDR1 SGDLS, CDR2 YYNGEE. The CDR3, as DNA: TGTGCCAGCAGCGATGGGGGGGATCAGCCCCAGCATTTT. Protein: CASSDGGDQPQHF.

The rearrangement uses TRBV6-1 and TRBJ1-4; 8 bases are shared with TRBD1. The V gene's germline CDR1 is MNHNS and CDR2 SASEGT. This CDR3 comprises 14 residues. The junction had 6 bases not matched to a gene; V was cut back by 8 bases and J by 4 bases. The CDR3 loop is CASLRDRLNEKLFF. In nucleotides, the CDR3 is TGTGCCAGCCTCCGGGACAGGCTTAATGAAAAACTGTTTTTT.

The CDR3 DNA sequence: TGTGCCAGCTATGCGACAGGGACGAATGAGCAGTTCTTC. Translating it yields CASYATGTNEQFF. The chain joins TRBV18 to TRBJ2-1; 7 bases map to TRBD1. V lost 7 bases and J lost 7; bases outside the gene matches: 7. The CDR3 runs 13 residues. The germline CDR1 and CDR2 sequences are KGHSH and LQKENI. Full variable domain (rest looked up from reference TRBV18 and TRBJ2-1): NAGVMQNPRHLVRRRGQEARLRCSPMKGHSHVYWYRQLPEEGLKFMVYLQKENIIDESGMPKERFSAEFPKEGPSILRIQQVVRGDSAAYFCASYATGTNEQFFGPGTRLTVL.

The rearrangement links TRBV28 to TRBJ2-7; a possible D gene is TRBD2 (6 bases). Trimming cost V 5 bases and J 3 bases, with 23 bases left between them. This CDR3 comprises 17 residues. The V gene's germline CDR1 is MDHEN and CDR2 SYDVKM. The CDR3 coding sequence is TGTGCCAGCAGTCCCTTCTACCGGCCTTCGGGGGTCTACGAGCAGTACTTC. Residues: CASSPFYRPSGVYEQYF.

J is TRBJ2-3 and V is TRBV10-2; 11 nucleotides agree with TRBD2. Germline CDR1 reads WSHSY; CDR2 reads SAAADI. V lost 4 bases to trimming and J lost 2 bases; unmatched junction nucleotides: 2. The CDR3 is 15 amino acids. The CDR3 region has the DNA TGCGCCAGCAGTGGGACTAGCGGGTACACAGATACGCAGTATTTT. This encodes CASSGTSGYTDTQYF.

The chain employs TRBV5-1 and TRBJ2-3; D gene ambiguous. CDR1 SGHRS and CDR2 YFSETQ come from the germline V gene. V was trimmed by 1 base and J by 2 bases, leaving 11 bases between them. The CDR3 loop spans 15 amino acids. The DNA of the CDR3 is TGCGCCAGCAGCTTGAGTATAAGCTCCACAGATACGCAGTATTTT. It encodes CASSLSISSTDTQYF.

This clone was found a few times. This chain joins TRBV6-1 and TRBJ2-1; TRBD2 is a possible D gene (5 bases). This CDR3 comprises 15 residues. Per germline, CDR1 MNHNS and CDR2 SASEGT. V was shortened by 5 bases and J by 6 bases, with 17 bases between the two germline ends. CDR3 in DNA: TGTGCCAGCAGTTCCCGAGAGGGTGAAGGCAATGAGCAGTTCTTC. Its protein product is CASSSREGEGNEQFF.

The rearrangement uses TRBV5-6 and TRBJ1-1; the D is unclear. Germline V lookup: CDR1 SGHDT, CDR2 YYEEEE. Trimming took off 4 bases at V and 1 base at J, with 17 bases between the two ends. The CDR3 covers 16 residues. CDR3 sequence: CASSVGLNSKNTEAFF. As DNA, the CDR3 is TGTGCCAGCAGCGTGGGTTTGAACTCGAAGAACACTGAAGCTTTCTTT.

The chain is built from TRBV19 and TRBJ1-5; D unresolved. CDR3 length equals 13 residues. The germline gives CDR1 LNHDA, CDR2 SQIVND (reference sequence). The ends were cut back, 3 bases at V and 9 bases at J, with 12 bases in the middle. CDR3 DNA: TGTGCCAGTAGTATCTCCCTAATCACGCCCCAGCATTTT. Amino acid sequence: CASSISLITPQHF.

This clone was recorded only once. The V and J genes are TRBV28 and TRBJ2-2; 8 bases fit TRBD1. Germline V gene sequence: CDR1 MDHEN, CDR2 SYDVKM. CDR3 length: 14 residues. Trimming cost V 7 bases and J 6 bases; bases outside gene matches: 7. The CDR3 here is CASKGQGAAGELFF. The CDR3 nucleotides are TGTGCCAGCAAAGGGCAGGGGGCGGCCGGGGAGCTGTTTTTT.

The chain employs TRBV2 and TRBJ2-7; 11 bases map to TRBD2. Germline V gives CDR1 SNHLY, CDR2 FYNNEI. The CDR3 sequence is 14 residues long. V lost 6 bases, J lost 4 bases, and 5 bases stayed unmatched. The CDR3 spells CASRLAGVVYEQYF. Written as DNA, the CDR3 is TGTGCCAGCAGACTAGCGGGAGTGGTGTACGAGCAGTACTTC.

CDR3 protein: CSATTSSWGNEQFF. CDR3 nucleotide sequence: TGCAGCGCCACTACTAGCTCGTGGGGCAATGAGCAGTTCTTC. This rearrangement joins TRBV29-1 to TRBJ2-1, with D possibly being TRBD2 (6 bases). Germline V gene data show CDR1 as SQVTM and CDR2 as ANQGSEA. Trimming took off 7 bases at V and 6 bases at J, with 19 bases between the two ends. The length of the CDR3 is 14 residues.

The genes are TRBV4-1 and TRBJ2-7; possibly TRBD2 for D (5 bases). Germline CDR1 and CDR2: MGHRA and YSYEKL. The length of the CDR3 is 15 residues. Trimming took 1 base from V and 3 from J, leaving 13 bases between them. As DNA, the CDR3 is TGCGCCAGCAGCCAAGCCCCGACGAGCGGCTACGAGCAGTACTTC. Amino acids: CASSQAPTSGYEQYF.

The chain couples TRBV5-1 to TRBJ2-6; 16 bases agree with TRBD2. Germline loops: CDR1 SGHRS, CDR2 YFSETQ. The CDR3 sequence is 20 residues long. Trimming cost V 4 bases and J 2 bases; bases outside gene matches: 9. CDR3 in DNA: TGCGCCAGCAGCCTCTTCACCGGGACTAGCGGGAGGGCTGGGGCCAACGTCCTGACTTTC. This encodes CASSLFTGTSGRAGANVLTF.

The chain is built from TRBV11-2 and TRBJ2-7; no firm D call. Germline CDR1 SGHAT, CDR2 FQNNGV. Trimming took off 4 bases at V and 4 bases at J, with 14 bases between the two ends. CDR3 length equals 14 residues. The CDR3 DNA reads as TGTGCCAGCAGCTCCCCTTATGGCCCTTACGAGCAGTACTTC. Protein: CASSSPYGPYEQYF.

In DNA, the CDR3 is TGTGCCTGGAGTGTAGGGTCGGGACTACTGAACACTGAAGCTTTCTTT. It translates to CAWSVGSGLLNTEAFF. The chain carries TRBV30 and TRBJ1-1; D may be TRBD1 (5 bases). This CDR3 has 16 residues. V dropped 0 bases and J dropped 0 bases, with 14 bases sitting between them. Germline CDR1 reads GTSNPN; CDR2 reads SVGIG (reference sequence).

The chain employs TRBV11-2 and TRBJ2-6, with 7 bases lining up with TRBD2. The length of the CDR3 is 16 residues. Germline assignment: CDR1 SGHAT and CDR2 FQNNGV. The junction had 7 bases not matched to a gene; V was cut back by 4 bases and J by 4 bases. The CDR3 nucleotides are TGTGCCAGCAGCTCAGTCGGGGGGAAGGGGGCCAACGTCCTGACTTTC. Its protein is CASSSVGGKGANVLTF.

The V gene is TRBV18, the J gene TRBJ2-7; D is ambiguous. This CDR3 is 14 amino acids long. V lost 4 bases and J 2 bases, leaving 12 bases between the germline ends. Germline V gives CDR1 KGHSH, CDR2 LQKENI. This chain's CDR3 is CASSLVSAAYEQYF. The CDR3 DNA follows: TGTGCCAGCTCACTGGTGTCGGCGGCCTACGAGCAGTACTTC.

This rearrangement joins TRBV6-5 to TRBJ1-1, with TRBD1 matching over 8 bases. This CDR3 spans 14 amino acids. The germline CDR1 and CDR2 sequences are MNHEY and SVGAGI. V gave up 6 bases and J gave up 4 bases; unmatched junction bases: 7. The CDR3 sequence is CASRPGQVVTEAFF. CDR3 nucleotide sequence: TGTGCCAGCAGACCGGGACAGGTGGTCACTGAAGCTTTCTTT.

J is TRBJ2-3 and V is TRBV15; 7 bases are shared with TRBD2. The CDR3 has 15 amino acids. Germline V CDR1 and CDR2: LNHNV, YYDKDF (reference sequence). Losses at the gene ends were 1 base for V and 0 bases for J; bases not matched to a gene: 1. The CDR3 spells CATSRGGGSTDTQYF. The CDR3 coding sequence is TGTGCCACCAGCAGAGGGGGGGGGAGCACAGATACGCAGTATTTT.